A selection of T cell receptor beta chains follows, all from one sample in a study of neurological immune-mediated disorders. MiXCR, run by TCRdb on the 5' RACE reads, gives a single entry per CDR3 protein. The data hold approximately 82,000 distinct CDR3 sequences, with 12% to 15% observed a single time. Sample: PBMCs. These receptor sequences come from a woman between 45 and 65 years old in good health. CDR3s include the opening cysteine and the closing phenylalanine or tryptophan. A D gene is named only where the DNA matches it firmly. Clone size appears in some rows only: once, few, many, or a class for an expanded clone.

clone_size	v_call	j_call	d_call	cdr3_nt	cdr3_aa
many	TRBV6-5	TRBJ2-7	.	TGTGCCAGCAGTTACTCCGGGGGTAAAGTCTACGAGCAGTACTTC	CASSYSGGKVYEQYF
many	TRBV20-1	TRBJ1-5	.	TGCAGTGCTAGAGAGTTTTGGATTAGCAATCAGCCCCAGCATTTT	CSAREFWISNQPQHF
many	TRBV29-1	TRBJ1-4	.	TGCAGCGGCCGCCACAGGGTGGAAGAAAAACTGTTTTTT	CSGRHRVEEKLFF
many	TRBV5-8	TRBJ1-2	TRBD1	TGTGCCAGCAGCTCAAGGACAGGCAACTATGGCTACACCTTC	CASSSRTGNYGYTF
many	TRBV5-1	TRBJ2-7	.	TGCGCCAGCAGCTTGGTGAGTGGGAGTTGGAACGAGCAGTACTTC	CASSLVSGSWNEQYF
many	TRBV5-1	TRBJ2-2	.	TGCGCCAGCAGCTTAGGAACAGGGAGGGTCACCGGGGAGCTGTTTTTT	CASSLGTGRVTGELFF
many	TRBV7-9	TRBJ2-7	.	TGTGCCAGCAGCTTAAGGGCGGCGGGAAACTACGAGCAGTACTTC	CASSLRAAGNYEQYF
many	TRBV5-1	TRBJ2-2	.	TGCGCCAGCAGAGACCAGGGGCTAAACACCGGGGAGCTGTTTTTT	CASRDQGLNTGELFF
many	TRBV20-1	TRBJ2-6	.	TGCAGTGCTAGATCCAGTTCTGGGGCCAACGTCCTGACTTTC	CSARSSSGANVLTF
many	TRBV3-1	TRBJ2-7	.	TGTGCCAGCAGCCTCAGGCGGGACAGCTCCTACGAGCAGTACTTC	CASSLRRDSSYEQYF
many	TRBV29-1	TRBJ2-7	TRBD1	TGCAGCGTTGGTTCGGGACAGGGTTACGAGCAGTACTTC	CSVGSGQGYEQYF
many	TRBV7-9	TRBJ1-2	.	TGTGCCAGCAGCTTAGCGGCGGGAGGGACTGATGGCTACACCTTC	CASSLAAGGTDGYTF
many	TRBV20-1	TRBJ2-5	TRBD1	TGCAGTGCTAGAGTCAGGGGGAGAGACCAAGAGACCCAGTACTTC	CSARVRGRDQETQYF
many	TRBV20-1	TRBJ2-1	TRBD2	TGCAGTGCTAGAGAGCAGCGGGGGAGCTCCTACAATGAGCAGTTCTTC	CSAREQRGSSYNEQFF
many	TRBV5-1	TRBJ1-1	.	TGCGCCAGCAGCCAAGGGGTTCAGGGTATGAACACTGAAGCTTTCTTT	CASSQGVQGMNTEAFF
many	TRBV5-1	TRBJ2-2	.	TGCGCCAGCAGCAACGGATTTAACACCGGGGAGCTGTTTTTT	CASSNGFNTGELFF
many	TRBV20-1	TRBJ2-5	.	TGCAGTGCTAGACTTGGCAGGACCCAAGAGACCCAGTACTTC	CSARLGRTQETQYF
many	TRBV5-1	TRBJ2-5	TRBD1	TGCGCCAGCAGCAAGGGACAGGGTAACCAAGAGACCCAGTACTTC	CASSKGQGNQETQYF
many	TRBV28	TRBJ2-1	TRBD2	TGTGCCAGCAGTTCTGGACTAGCGGGAGCGGGTGAGCAGTTCTTC	CASSSGLAGAGEQFF
many	TRBV7-8	TRBJ2-7	TRBD2	TGTGCCAGCAGCTGGGACTACTACGAGCAGTACTTC	CASSWDYYEQYF
.	TRBV5-1	TRBJ2-1	.	TGCGCCAGCAGCTTGTTGGGCCAGTACAATGAGCAGTTCTTC	CASSLLGQYNEQFF
many	TRBV5-1	TRBJ2-7	TRBD2	TGCGCCAGCAGCACTAGCGGGAGTGAAGGCGAGCAGTACTTC	CASSTSGSEGEQYF
many	TRBV9	TRBJ1-6	.	TGTGCCAGCAGCCCGTCCGATGTCCCTAATTCACCCCTCCACTTT	CASSPSDVPNSPLHF
many	TRBV15	TRBJ1-2	.	TGTGCCACCAGCAGAGTATTACCAGGGAATGGCTACACCTTC	CATSRVLPGNGYTF
many	TRBV5-1	TRBJ1-2	.	TGCGCCAGCAGCCCACGAGGCCAGGGGAATCTCTATGGCTACACCTTC	CASSPRGQGNLYGYTF
many	TRBV5-1	TRBJ2-2	TRBD1	TGCGCCAGCAGCTTCGGGACAGGCCCTACCGGGGAGCTGTTTTTT	CASSFGTGPTGELFF
many	TRBV20-1	TRBJ2-2	TRBD2	TGCAGTGCTTTAAGCGGGAGTAATCGGGAGCTGTTTTTT	CSALSGSNRELFF
many	TRBV7-6	TRBJ2-1	TRBD1	TGTGCCAGCAGCTTCTCTACCGGGACAGCTTTCAATGAGCAGTTCTTC	CASSFSTGTAFNEQFF
many	TRBV11-3	TRBJ2-4	.	TGTGCCAGCAGCTCACACAAGGGTGAATCGGCCAAAAACATTCAGTACTTC	CASSSHKGESAKNIQYF
many	TRBV7-6	TRBJ2-7	.	TGTGCCAGCAGCCCCCTCCCCGGGACAACCTACGAGCAGTACTTC	CASSPLPGTTYEQYF
many	TRBV4-2	TRBJ1-2	.	TGTGCCAGCAGCCCTCCGGGACGCCCCGAAGCCTACACCTTC	CASSPPGRPEAYTF
many	TRBV5-6	TRBJ1-5	.	TGTGCCAGCAGCTTTGCGGGTCTAAGTCAGCCCCAGCATTTT	CASSFAGLSQPQHF
medium-sized	TRBV10-3	TRBJ2-6	.	TGTGCCATCAGTGGTCCTAACTCTGGGGCCAACGTCCTGACTTTC	CAISGPNSGANVLTF
many	TRBV3-1	TRBJ2-7	.	TGTGCCAGCAGCCAAGATCAGGGCCAGTCCTACGAGCAGTACTTC	CASSQDQGQSYEQYF
many	TRBV28	TRBJ1-2	.	TGTGCCAGCAGTTTGGTTATAGGTGGCTACACCTTC	CASSLVIGGYTF
many	TRBV9	TRBJ1-2	.	TGTGCCAGCAGCGGCCTGGGCGGGGCGCCTGACTATGGCTACACCTTC	CASSGLGGAPDYGYTF
many	TRBV5-1	TRBJ2-1	TRBD1	TGCGCCAGCAGCCACAGGACAGGGAGCTACAATGAGCAGTTCTTC	CASSHRTGSYNEQFF